The next 15 T cell receptor beta chains were all read from a single sample in a study of shared clonotypes between healthy human individuals. This table comes from immunoSEQ multiplex PCR, and its TCRdb copy is limited to in-frame clones, with some not included. The sample yields 2,500,000 or so clones, approximately 90% seen once. The sample consisted of naive CD4+ T cells from PBMCs. Described subset: CD45RA+ positively selected. The receptors derive from a man younger than 30 in good health. Some clones in this sample may be carry-over from other donors' samples.

This chain links TRBV19 with TRBJ1-4, with D uncertain. CDR1 and CDR2 (germline): LNHDA, SQIVND (reference sequence). V lost 8 bases, J lost 2 bases, and 15 bases lay in between. The CDR3 length is 15 residues. This chain's CDR3 is CASLPDGLTNEKLFF. Here the CDR3 DNA reads TGTGCCAGTCTCCCTGATGGACTGACTAATGAAAAACTGTTTTTT.

The chain couples TRBV28 to TRBJ1-3; TRBD1 is a possible D gene (6 bases). Trimming shortened V by 10 bases and J by 4 bases, and 17 bases separated the two germline ends. The CDR3 has 14 residues. Per germline, CDR1 MDHEN and CDR2 SYDVKM. In DNA form, the CDR3 reads TGTGCCACCGACGGGGGGCCGCGGGGAAACACCATATATTTT. Encoded protein: CATDGGPRGNTIYF.

The gene calls are TRBV5-1 and TRBJ2-3; 15 bases agree with TRBD2. V gave up 2 bases and J gave up 4 bases; unmatched junction bases: 8. This CDR3 spans 18 amino acids. Germline V lookup: CDR1 SGHRS, CDR2 YFSETQ. CDR3: CASSLGGLAGGASDTQYF. Written as DNA, the CDR3 is TGCGCCAGCAGCTTAGGGGGACTAGCGGGAGGTGCGTCAGATACGCAGTATTTT.

This chain uses TRBV5-5 with TRBJ2-5; TRBD2 matches 9 bases. There are 12 residues in the CDR3. V trimming: 6 bases; J trimming: 14 bases; junction bases outside the gene matches: 11. Looked up from germline, CDR1 is SGHKS and CDR2 is YYEKEE (reference sequence). In nucleotides, the CDR3 is TGTGCCAGCAACTCCGAGGGGACTAGCCCTTACTTC. This gives the protein CASNSEGTSPYF.

With regard to this clone: The same CDR3 is also encoded by other DNA sequences in this sample. The chain has TRBV9 and TRBJ2-7; D is unresolved. The germline V gene encodes CDR1 SGDLS and CDR2 YYNGEE. The CDR3 is 14 residues long. V was shortened by 0 bases and J by 0 bases, with 7 bases between the two germline ends. CDR3 region: CASSVAAASYEQYF. The CDR3 nucleotides are TGTGCCAGCAGCGTAGCGGCTGCCTCCTACGAGCAGTACTTC.

In its sample, this clone was seen once. V and J are TRBV11-3 and TRBJ2-5; 14 nucleotides align to TRBD2. Germline V gene lookup returns CDR1 SGHNT and CDR2 YENEEA. The CDR3 has 15 residues. V gave up 3 bases and J gave up 5 bases; unmatched junction bases: 2. In DNA form, the CDR3 reads TGTGCCAGCAGCTTGACTAGCGGGAGGGCGGAGACCCAGTACTTC. Amino acid sequence: CASSLTSGRAETQYF. Filled out from reference TRBV11-3 and TRBJ2-5, the complete variable domain reads EAGVVQSPRYKIIEKKQPVAFWCNPISGHNTLYWYLQNLGQGPELLIRYENEEAVDDSQLPKDRFSAERLKGVDSTLKIQPAELGDSAVYLCASSLTSGRAETQYFGPGTRLLVL.

The rearrangement links TRBV6-1 to TRBJ2-3, with TRBD2 as a possible D gene (6 bases). V lost 6 bases, J lost 4 bases, and 17 bases lay in between. The CDR3 totals 15 residues. Per germline, CDR1 MNHNS and CDR2 SASEGT. The CDR3 region has the DNA TGTGCCAGCAGGCTATCCGGGGGTCGGGCAGATACGCAGTATTTT. Protein product: CASRLSGGRADTQYF.

A note on this clone: Distinct nucleotide sequences in the sample also encode this CDR3. The chain couples TRBV19 to TRBJ1-1; the match to TRBD1 covers 7 bases. The CDR3 has 15 residues. J was trimmed by 0 bases and V by 4 bases; bases with no gene match: 5. From germline, CDR1 is LNHDA and CDR2 SQIVND (reference sequence). This CDR3 reads CASSTGDSLNTEAFF. CDR3 in DNA: TGTGCCAGTAGTACCGGGGACAGTTTGAACACTGAAGCTTTCTTT.

The chain is built from TRBV6-6 and TRBJ1-5; no reliable D call. This CDR3 is built from 13 residues. The germline gives CDR1 MNHNY, CDR2 SVGAGI (reference sequence). Trimming removed 6 bases from V and 3 bases from J, with 9 bases in between. CDR3 in amino acids: CASSPRTNQPQHF. The DNA for the CDR3 is TGTGCCAGCAGCCCTAGGACCAATCAGCCCCAGCATTTT.

V usage is TRBV7-8 and J usage is TRBJ2-1, with 8 positions matching TRBD1. CDR3 length: 16 amino acids. Per germline, CDR1 SGHVS and CDR2 FQNEAQ. Trimming at V came to 2 bases and at J to 3 bases, leaving 6 bases not matched to a gene. The CDR3 sequence is CASSLLAGGYYNEQFF. CDR3 nucleotides: TGTGCCAGCAGCTTATTGGCAGGGGGCTACTACAATGAGCAGTTCTTC.

As to this clone: In the same sample, other DNA sequences code for this CDR3. V gene TRBV6-5 combines with J gene TRBJ1-4; no clear D gene. Trimming left V 6 bases short and J 4 bases short, with 12 bases between. CDR1 and CDR2 (germline): MNHEY, SVGAGI. The CDR3 loop spans 14 amino acids. The CDR3 nucleotides read TGTGCCAGCAGCAGGACTGGCGTTAATGAAAAACTGTTTTTT. Residues: CASSRTGVNEKLFF.

The V call is TRBV6-6, the J call TRBJ2-1; D might be TRBD2 (6 bases). The CDR3 has 13 amino acids. V lost 7 bases and J 2 bases, leaving 9 bases between the germline ends. CDR1 MNHNY and CDR2 SVGAGI come from the germline V gene (reference sequence). CDR3 protein: CASTGLTYNEQFF. The CDR3 DNA is TGTGCCAGCACGGGACTTACCTACAATGAGCAGTTCTTC.

This clone was counted a single time. This chain connects TRBV4-1 to TRBJ2-5; no firm D call. V gave up 0 bases and J gave up 5 bases, with 10 bases separating them. Germline V gene sequence: CDR1 MGHRA, CDR2 YSYEKL. This CDR3 spans 14 amino acids. Here the CDR3 reads CASSQEYSLETQYF. CDR3 in DNA: TGCGCCAGCAGCCAAGAGTATAGCCTTGAGACCCAGTACTTC.

V gene TRBV12-5 combines with J gene TRBJ2-5; 7 nucleotides agree with TRBD1. Germline CDR1 LGHNT, CDR2 FRNRAP. The CDR3 contains 15 residues. The ends lost 7 bases at V and 2 bases at J; junction bases unmatched: 10. The CDR3 reads CASALTRDSQETQYF. DNA of the CDR3: TGTGCTAGTGCCCTCACCCGGGACAGTCAAGAGACCCAGTACTTC.

J is TRBJ2-6 and V is TRBV30, with D perhaps TRBD1 (6 bases). V lost 3 bases and J lost 1, with 10 bases in between. Germline CDR1 reads GTSNPN; CDR2 reads SVGIG (reference sequence). CDR3 length equals 15 residues. The CDR3 protein is CAWRFQGSGANVLTF. The CDR3 nucleotides read TGTGCCTGGAGATTCCAGGGGTCTGGGGCCAACGTCCTGACTTTC.